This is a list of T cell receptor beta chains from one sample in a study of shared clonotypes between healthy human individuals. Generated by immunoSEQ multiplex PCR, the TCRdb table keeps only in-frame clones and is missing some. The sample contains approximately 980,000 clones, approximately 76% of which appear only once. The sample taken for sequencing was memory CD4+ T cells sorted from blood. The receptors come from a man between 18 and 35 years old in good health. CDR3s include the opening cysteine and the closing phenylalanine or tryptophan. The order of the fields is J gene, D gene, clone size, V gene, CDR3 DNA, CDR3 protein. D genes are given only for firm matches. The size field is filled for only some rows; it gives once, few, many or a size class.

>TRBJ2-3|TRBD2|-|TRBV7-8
TGTGCCAGCAGCTTAATTCCGGCGGGGGGGACACTAGATACGCAGTATTTT
CASSLIPAGGTLDTQYF
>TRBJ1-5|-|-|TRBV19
TGTGCCAGTAGTATCCTCGACAGCAATCAGCCCCAGCATTTT
CASSILDSNQPQHF
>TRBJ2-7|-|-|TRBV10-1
TGCGCCAGCAGTCCGGACGTATACGAGCAGTACTTC
CASSPDVYEQYF
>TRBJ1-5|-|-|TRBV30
TGTGCCTGGAGCGCCGGACTGAATGATCAGCCCCAGCATTTT
CAWSAGLNDQPQHF
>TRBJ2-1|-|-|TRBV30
TGTGCCTGGAGTTTCTCCGGGATGTACAATGAGCAGTTCTTC
CAWSFSGMYNEQFF
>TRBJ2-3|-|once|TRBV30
TGTGCCTGGAGTGCCACTAGTCTCTCCGGAGGTACGCAGTATTTT
CAWSATSLSGGTQYF
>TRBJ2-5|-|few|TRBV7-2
TGTGCCAGCAGCTTAACAGGGTGGGAGACCCAGTACTTC
CASSLTGWETQYF
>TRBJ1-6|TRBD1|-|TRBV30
TGTGCCTGGACCGACTCGTACTTGGGAACCGGGACAGGGAATTCACCCCTCCACTTT
CAWTDSYLGTGTGNSPLHF
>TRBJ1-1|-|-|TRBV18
TGTGCCAGCTCACCCCTGGGACGGGGGTATAACACTGAAGCTTTCTTT
CASSPLGRGYNTEAFF
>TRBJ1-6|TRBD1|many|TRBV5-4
TGTGCCAGCAGCTTACAGGGGATCCCAAATTCACCCCTCCACTTT
CASSLQGIPNSPLHF
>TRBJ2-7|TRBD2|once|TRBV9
TGTGCCAGCAGCGTAGTGGGGACTAGCGGGGGCCACGAGCAGTACTTC
CASSVVGTSGGHEQYF
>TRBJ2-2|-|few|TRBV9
TGTGCCAGCAGCGTCATGGGGGGCACCGGGGAGCTGTTTTTT
CASSVMGGTGELFF
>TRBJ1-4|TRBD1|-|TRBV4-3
TGCGCCAGCAGCCAAAACAGGGGTGACGGTGAAAAACTGTTTTTT
CASSQNRGDGEKLFF
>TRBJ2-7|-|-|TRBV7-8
TGTGCCAGCAGCTTAAGGCTACAGGGTACTCGGGAGCAGTACTTC
CASSLRLQGTREQYF
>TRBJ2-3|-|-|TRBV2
TGTGCCAGCAGTGAAAGCTCAGATACGCAGTATTTT
CASSESSDTQYF
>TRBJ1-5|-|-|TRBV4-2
TGTGCCAGCAGCCAAACGTCGGGGCCCCAGCATTTT
CASSQTSGPQHF
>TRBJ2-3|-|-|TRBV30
TGTGCCTGGAGCACGGGGCTCCCGGGAGGCACAGATACGCAGTATTTT
CAWSTGLPGGTDTQYF
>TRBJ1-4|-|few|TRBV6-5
TGTGCCAGCAGTTACGGGGGACGGATAAATGAAAAACTGTTTTTT
CASSYGGRINEKLFF
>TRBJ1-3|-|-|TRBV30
TGTGCCTGGATCCGGGGTGTAGGTTCTGGAAACACCATATATTTT
CAWIRGVGSGNTIYF
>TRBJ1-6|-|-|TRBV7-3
TGTGCCAGCAGCTTAACGTACAGGGAATCACCCCTCCACTTT
CASSLTYRESPLHF
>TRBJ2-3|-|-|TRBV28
TGTGCCAGCAGTCCGACCACAGATACGCAGTATTTT
CASSPTTDTQYF
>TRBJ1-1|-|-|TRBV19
TGTGCCAGTAGTATAGTGCACAGTAACACTGAAGCTTTCTTT
CASSIVHSNTEAFF
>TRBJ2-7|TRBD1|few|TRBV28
TGTGCCAGCAGGGGGACAGGGGACTACGAGCAGTACTTC
CASRGTGDYEQYF
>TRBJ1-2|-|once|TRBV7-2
TGTGCCAGCAGCTCTGCACTACCAGGGGAATTTAACTATGGCTACACCTTC
CASSSALPGEFNYGYTF
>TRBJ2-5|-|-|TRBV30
TGTGCCTGGAGTAGGGCCCAAGAGACCCAGTACTTC
CAWSRAQETQYF
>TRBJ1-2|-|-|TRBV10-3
TGTGCCATCAGTGAGTCGAGTCAAACCTCACGGGGGGCCCACTATGGCTACACCTTC
CAISESSQTSRGAHYGYTF
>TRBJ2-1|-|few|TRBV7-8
TGTGCCAGCAGCTTATCTAGCGGAGGGGGCAATGAGCAGTTCTTC
CASSLSSGGGNEQFF
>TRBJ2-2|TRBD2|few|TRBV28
TGTGCCAGCTCACTAGCGAGATACACCGGGGAGCTGTTTTTT
CASSLARYTGELFF
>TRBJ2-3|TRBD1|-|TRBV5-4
TGTGCCAGCAGACTCGGACAGGGGGCCACAGATACGCAGTATTTT
CASRLGQGATDTQYF
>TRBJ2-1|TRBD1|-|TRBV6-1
TGTGCCAGCAGGGGGACAGGGACGAATGAGCAGTTCTTC
CASRGTGTNEQFF
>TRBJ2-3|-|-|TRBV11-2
TGTGCCAGCAAGGGGCGGGTAGATCACACAGATACGCAGTATTTT
CASKGRVDHTDTQYF
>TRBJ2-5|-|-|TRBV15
TGTGCCACCAGCAGAGATAGGGGAGTGGGAGAGACCCAGTACTTC
CATSRDRGVGETQYF
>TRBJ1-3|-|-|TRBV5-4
TGTGCCAGCAGCCGAGGACAGAGCTCTGGAAACACCATATATTTT
CASSRGQSSGNTIYF
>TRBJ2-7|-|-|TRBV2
TGTGCCAGCAGGGGCGGAGGACAGCAATACGAGCAGTACTTC
CASRGGGQQYEQYF
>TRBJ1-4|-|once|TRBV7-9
TGTGCCAGCAGCTCTGGTAGGGGGACGGCAGAAAAACTGTTTTTT
CASSSGRGTAEKLFF
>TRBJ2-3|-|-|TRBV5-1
TGCGCCAGCAGCTTGGGGACCTTAAGGTTCACAGATACGCAGTATTTT
CASSLGTLRFTDTQYF